These 17 T cell receptor beta chains were sequenced from one sample in a study. TCRdb re-called the RT-PCR reads through MiXCR, storing one row per CDR3 protein. The sample holds around 700,000 distinct CDR3 sequences; 14% are singletons and the top ten take 3.6%. Sequenced: memory CD4+ T cells from blood. The receptors here all came from a female donor in good health, serving as a healthy control.

The genes are TRBV27 and TRBJ2-7, with TRBD1 identical over 8 bases. This CDR3 comprises 14 residues. Germline CDR1 MNHEY, CDR2 SMNVEV (reference sequence). The J segment lost 1 base and the V segment lost 8 bases, leaving 7 bases of the junction unmatched. The CDR3 spells CASGDGQGSYEQYF. The CDR3 bases are TGTGCCAGCGGGGATGGACAGGGATCCTACGAGCAGTACTTC.

The chain links TRBV18 to TRBJ2-1; D gene uncertain. The germline V gene encodes CDR1 KGHSH and CDR2 LQKENI. Trimming left V 6 bases short and J 8 bases short, with 11 bases between. This CDR3 has 12 amino acids. The CDR3 here is CASSPAQDEQFF. The CDR3 nucleotides are TGTGCCAGCTCTCCGGCACAAGATGAGCAGTTCTTC. The whole variable domain, remainder taken from reference TRBV18 and TRBJ2-1, is NAGVMQNPRHLVRRRGQEARLRCSPMKGHSHVYWYRQLPEEGLKFMVYLQKENIIDESGMPKERFSAEFPKEGPSILRIQQVVRGDSAAYFCASSPAQDEQFFGPGTRLTVL.

V and J are TRBV4-3 and TRBJ1-2; a weak D match, TRBD1 (5 bases). The CDR3 is made up of 13 amino acids. V was shortened by 0 bases and J by 6 bases, with 8 bases between the two germline ends. Germline V gene lookup returns CDR1 LGHNA and CDR2 YSLEER. The CDR3 region is CASSQDWDDGYTF. The DNA of the CDR3 is TGCGCCAGCAGCCAAGATTGGGACGATGGCTACACCTTC.

In this sample, this clonotype turned up a few times. The V call is TRBV5-1, the J call TRBJ2-7; TRBD2 matches at 7 bases. After removal of 2 bases from V and 2 bases from J, the junction contained 10 bases not matched to a gene. CDR1 and CDR2 from the germline V gene are SGHRS and YFSETQ. The CDR3 extends over 16 amino acids. The CDR3 DNA follows: TGCGCCAGCAGCTTAGGGGCGGGAGCAGGGCCCTACGAGCAGTACTTC. Amino acids: CASSLGAGAGPYEQYF.

This clonotype was counted only a few times. The chain recombines TRBV5-1 with TRBJ1-5; D is undetermined. V lost 2 bases to trimming and J lost 1 base, with 10 bases between them. This CDR3 is built from 15 residues. Germline V gene lookup returns CDR1 SGHRS and CDR2 YFSETQ. CDR3 residues: CASSFDAESNQPQHF. CDR3 DNA: TGCGCCAGCAGCTTTGACGCAGAAAGCAATCAGCCCCAGCATTTT.

The chain uses TRBV7-3 and TRBJ2-5; D remains ambiguous. Trimming took 5 bases from V and 0 from J, leaving 7 bases between them. Germline CDR1 reads SGHTA; CDR2 reads FQGTGA. The CDR3 loop spans 13 amino acids. The CDR3 DNA reads TGTGCCAGCAGCCAAACGTACCAAGAGACCCAGTACTTC. Translation gives CASSQTYQETQYF.

This clonotype appeared many times. This rearrangement joins TRBV10-3 to TRBJ2-7, with TRBD1 matching over 11 bases. Germline values: CDR1 ENHRY, CDR2 SYGVKD. CDR3 length: 17 amino acids. Trimming at V came to 3 bases and at J to 0 bases, leaving 7 bases not matched to a gene. The CDR3 coding sequence is TGTGCCATCAGTGAATCCGGGACAGGGGGGAGCTCCTACGAGCAGTACTTC. Residues: CAISESGTGGSSYEQYF.

The CDR3: CASSARLDGETQYF. In DNA, the CDR3 is TGTGCCAGCAGCGCCCGACTAGATGGGGAGACCCAGTACTTC. This rearrangement joins TRBV4-2 to TRBJ2-5; TRBD2 is a possible D gene (6 bases). CDR1 LGHNA and CDR2 YNFKEQ come from the germline V gene. The germline V and J ends were trimmed by 5 bases and 5 bases, with 15 bases remaining between them. CDR3 length: 14 residues.

J is TRBJ1-4 and V is TRBV10-3, with 9 bases lining up with TRBD1. The CDR3 extends over 19 amino acids. V dropped 2 bases and J dropped 0; count of bases not matched to a gene: 10. Germline lookup yields CDR1 ENHRY and CDR2 SYGVKD. CDR3 sequence: CAISEDPTGGYATNEKLFF. The CDR3 nucleotides read TGTGCCATCAGTGAGGACCCTACAGGGGGCTATGCAACTAATGAAAAACTGTTTTTT.

CDR3 nucleotide sequence: TGCGCCAGCAGCCAAGCCCCCGGGAGAGGGCTTAATGAAAAACTGTTTTTT. Its protein product is CASSQAPGRGLNEKLFF. The rearrangement uses TRBV4-3 and TRBJ1-4; D not resolved. This CDR3 comprises 17 residues. V was trimmed by 1 base and J by 4 bases, leaving 16 bases between them. Germline CDR1 is LGHNA and CDR2 is YSLEER.

The CDR3 coding sequence is TGCAGTGCTAGAAATGACAGGGGCTCTGGGGCCAACGTCCTGACTTTC. Translated, it gives CSARNDRGSGANVLTF. This rearrangement joins TRBV20-1 to TRBJ2-6, with TRBD1 identical over 8 bases. Germline V CDR1 and CDR2: DFQATT, SNEGSKA (reference sequence). V was pared by 2 bases and J by 0 bases, with 3 bases of the junction left unmatched. The CDR3 covers 16 residues.

The J gene is TRBJ1-6, the V gene TRBV7-8, with no clear D. The CDR3 has 15 amino acids. Between the trimmed V and J ends, which lost 3 bases and 10 bases, there was a span of 16 bases. CDR1 and CDR2 from the germline V gene are SGHVS and FQNEAQ. The CDR3 coding sequence is TGTGCCAGCAGCTTTACAGCCAAAGGAGGATCACCCCTCCACTTT. Translated, it gives CASSFTAKGGSPLHF.

There are a few counts of this clonotype. CDR3 sequence (DNA): TGTGCCAGCAGGGGGACAGTAGGCCAGACCCAGTACTTC. It encodes CASRGTVGQTQYF. The chain joins TRBV2 to TRBJ2-5, with TRBD1 matching 7 bases. V was pared by 6 bases and J by 6 bases, with 7 bases of the junction left unmatched. Germline V gene lookup returns CDR1 SNHLY and CDR2 FYNNEI. This CDR3 region has 13 residues.

Only a few counts were recorded for this clonotype. The chain combines TRBV5-1 with TRBJ2-6; 7 bases map to TRBD1. V dropped 4 bases and J dropped 1; count of bases not matched to a gene: 5. The CDR3 loop spans 16 amino acids. Germline CDR1 SGHRS, CDR2 YFSETQ. CDR3 in amino acids: CASSVTGSSGANVLTF. CDR3 in DNA: TGCGCCAGCAGCGTGACAGGGAGTTCTGGGGCCAACGTCCTGACTTTC.

This clonotype was seen many times. V is TRBV9 and J is TRBJ1-1, with 9 nucleotides matching TRBD1. The CDR3 is 14 residues long. Trimming cost V 5 bases and J 4 bases; bases outside gene matches: 6. Looked up from germline, CDR1 is SGDLS and CDR2 is YYNGEE. CDR3 protein: CASSRQGGGTEAFF. The CDR3 DNA reads TGTGCCAGCAGTAGACAGGGGGGAGGCACTGAAGCTTTCTTT.

This clonotype has just a few counts. The chain is built from TRBV10-3 and TRBJ1-2, with TRBD1 matching over 7 bases. CDR1 is ENHRY and CDR2 is SYGVKD in the germline V gene. This CDR3 contains 15 residues. With 7 bases clipped from V and 0 bases from J, the junction kept 8 bases outside the gene matches. For the CDR3, the DNA is TGTGCCATCACCGATGGACAGGCGACTAACTATGGCTACACCTTC. Translated: CAITDGQATNYGYTF.

The chain links TRBV5-4 to TRBJ2-5; D gene unclear. The germline V gene has CDR1 SGHNT and CDR2 YYREEE (reference sequence). The CDR3 consists of 15 residues. V gave up 2 bases and J gave up 4 bases, with 15 bases separating them. CDR3 loop: CASSFYTGMGETQYF. CDR3 DNA sequence: TGTGCCAGCAGCTTTTATACTGGCATGGGAGAGACCCAGTACTTC.